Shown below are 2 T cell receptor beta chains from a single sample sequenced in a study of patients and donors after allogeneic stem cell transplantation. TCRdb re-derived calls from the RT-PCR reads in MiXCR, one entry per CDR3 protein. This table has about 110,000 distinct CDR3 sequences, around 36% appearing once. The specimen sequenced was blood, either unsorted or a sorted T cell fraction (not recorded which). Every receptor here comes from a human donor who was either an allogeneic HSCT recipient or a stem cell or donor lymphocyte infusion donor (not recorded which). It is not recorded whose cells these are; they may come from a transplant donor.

CDR3: CASSTTSGRAGINIQYF. The CDR3 nucleotides are TGTGCCAGCAGCACAACTAGCGGGAGGGCCGGGATAAACATTCAGTACTTC. This chain uses TRBV7-2 with TRBJ2-4; TRBD2 matches at 13 bases. The CDR3 covers 17 residues. V shed 5 bases and J 6 bases; nucleotides not matched to a gene: 10. Germline CDR1 SGHTA, CDR2 FQGNSA.

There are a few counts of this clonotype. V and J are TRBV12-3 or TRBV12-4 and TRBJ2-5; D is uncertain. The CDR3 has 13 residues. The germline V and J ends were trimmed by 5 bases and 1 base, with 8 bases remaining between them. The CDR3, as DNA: TGTGCCAGCAGTCGAGAATTCCAAGAGACCCAGTACTTC. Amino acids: CASSREFQETQYF.